This TCR beta chain appears in the sequencing data of a study of blood T cell repertoires in COVID-19. Study overall: T cells, B-cell-depleted T cells, or PBMCs supplied cDNA or gDNA.

This CDR3 comprises 15 residues. CDR1 and CDR2 (germline): SEHNR, FQNEAQ (reference sequence). V lost 5 bases, J lost 2 bases, and 3 bases stayed unmatched. Per the authors' pipeline: Reference gene primer amplification gave nucleated cell count estimates. Data came from immunoSEQ multiplex PCR; TCRdb stores just in-frame clones and leaves some out. V, J and clone size are those of that table, while D and trimming were read from the DNA. This table has approximately 100,000 clones, less than 85% appearing once. The source is a man older than 75 with acute or convalescent COVID-19. The sample was peripheral blood. The V gene is TRBV7-9, the J gene TRBJ2-2; 9 positions agree with TRBD2. CDR3 DNA: TGTGCCAGCAGCGGACTAGCGTATAACACCGGGGAGCTGTTTTTT. Translated, it gives CASSGLAYNTGELFF.